The source of this T cell receptor beta chain is a study of Graves' ophthalmopathy and Graves' hyperthyroidism. As the template, RNA transcripts were used to amplify TCR beta CDR3 regions. In the first round, RT-PCR was carried out with HTBI primers, and a multiplex PCR formed the second round. From the multiplex PCR reads, TCRdb called clonotypes with MiXCR, one entry per CDR3 protein. The table records 500,000 to 600,000 distinct CDR3 sequences, approximately 37% of them present only once. Newly diagnosed hyperthyroidism donors, aged 18 to 65, duration under 2 months. Diagnosis used clinical symptoms, serum thyroxine, TRAb, thyroid ultrasound and orbital computed tomography. The study, taken as a whole, reports: The model predicted ophthalmopathy progression with about 69% sensitivity and around 72% specificity. Detected in blood as well were most expanded thyroid clonotypes with frequency above 0.001.

With regard to this clonotype: Its antigen is currently unknown.

V lost 3 bases and J 5 bases, leaving 10 bases between the germline ends. Germline CDR1 and CDR2: MDHEN and SYDVKM. CDR3 length equals 13 residues. The chain joins TRBV28 to TRBJ2-5; D is perhaps TRBD2 (5 bases). The origin of this receptor is an adult man with Graves' hyperthyroidism. Source material: peripheral blood or thyroid tissue (not recorded which). Here the CDR3 DNA reads TGTGCCAGCAGTTTCGGCGGGCCGGAGACCCAGTACTTC. Amino acids: CASSFGGPETQYF. The whole variable domain, filled in from reference TRBV28 and TRBJ2-5, reads DVKVTQSSRYLVKRTGEKVFLECVQDMDHENMFWYRQDPGLGLRLIYFSYDVKMKEKGDIPEGYSVSREKKERFSLILESASTNQTSMYLCASSFGGPETQYFGPGTRLLVL.